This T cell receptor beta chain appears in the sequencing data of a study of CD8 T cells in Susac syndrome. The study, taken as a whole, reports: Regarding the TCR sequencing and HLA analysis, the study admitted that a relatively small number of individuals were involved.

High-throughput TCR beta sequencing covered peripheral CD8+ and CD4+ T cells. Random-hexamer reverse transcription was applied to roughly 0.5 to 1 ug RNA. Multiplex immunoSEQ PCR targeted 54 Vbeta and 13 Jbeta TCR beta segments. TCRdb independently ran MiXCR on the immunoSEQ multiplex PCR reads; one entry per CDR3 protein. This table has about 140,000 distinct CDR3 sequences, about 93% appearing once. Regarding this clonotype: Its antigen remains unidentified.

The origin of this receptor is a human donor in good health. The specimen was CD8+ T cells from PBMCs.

DNA for the CDR3: TGTGCCAGCAGACTAGCGCACGAGCAGTACTTC. It translates to CASRLAHEQYF. This chain joins TRBV2 and TRBJ2-7; 7 nucleotides agree with TRBD2. CDR1 is SNHLY and CDR2 is FYNNEI in the germline V gene. The CDR3 contains 11 residues. Trimming cost V 6 bases and J 5 bases; bases outside gene matches: 1.